This TCR beta chain was captured in a study of blood T cell repertoires in COVID-19. Study-wide background: The cDNA or gDNA used as material had been derived from T cells, B-cell-depleted T cells, or PBMCs.

The germline gives CDR1 SGHRS, CDR2 YFSETQ. With 7 bases removed from V and 1 base from J, the gap between germline ends came to 8 bases. The CDR3 extends over 12 amino acids. Study processing details: Reference gene primer amplification gave nucleated cell count estimates. This table comes from immunoSEQ multiplex PCR, and its TCRdb copy is limited to in-frame clones, with some not included. V, J and clone size are those of that table, while D and trimming were read from the DNA. The sample holds hundreds of thousands of clones, 85% to 90% seen once. The sequence was obtained from a human donor in a cohort sampled during active COVID-19. The sequenced material came from peripheral blood. The chain employs TRBV5-1 and TRBJ1-1; the D gene is possibly TRBD1 (5 bases). The CDR3 region is CASQGRNTEAFF. CDR3 nucleotides: TGCGCCAGCCAGGGCCGGAACACTGAAGCTTTCTTT.